The T cell receptor beta chain described here comes from a study of radiotherapy plus CTLA-4 blockade in lung cancer. Study-level information: An objective response was seen in 18% of patients, and disease control in around 33%.

Focal radiation was given together with CTLA-4 blockade (ipilimumab) to patients with chemo-refractory metastatic non-small-cell lung cancer. General observations from the study: Reportedly, early blood T cell clone dynamics best predicted response, with interferon-beta. In blood, tumor-derived TCR clones expanded after radiotherapy plus ipilimumab.

This clone was counted a single time. Antigen specificity is unknown. This table comes from immunoSEQ multiplex PCR, and its TCRdb copy is limited to in-frame clones, with some not included. Of roughly 110,000 clones in the sample, approximately 87% were seen once. Germline V gives CDR1 SGHNT, CDR2 YYREEE (reference sequence). This CDR3 has 15 amino acids. The V end was cut by 0 bases, the J end by 6 bases, with 12 bases between. This sequence was found in a human donor with non-small cell lung cancer that progressed on radiotherapy plus ipilimumab. Some clones in this sample may be carry-over from other donors' samples. This sample comprised peripheral blood, obtained from a patient treated with radiotherapy plus ipilimumab. V and J are TRBV5-4 and TRBJ1-4; D gene ambiguous. CDR3 sequence reads: CASSLGGGMDEKLFF. The DNA for the CDR3 is TGTGCCAGCAGCTTGGGTGGCGGGATGGATGAAAAACTGTTTTTT.